Each of the 32 T cell receptor beta chains below was sequenced from the same sample in a study of blood T cell repertoires in COVID-19. Sequencing was performed with immunoSEQ multiplex PCR; in TCRdb, only in-frame clones are kept and a portion is missing. The table lists around 150,000 clones, around 90% of them singletons. The sequencing input was peripheral blood. Receptors were obtained from a woman in her sixties or seventies with active or convalescent COVID-19.

This chain links TRBV5-8 with TRBJ2-1, with D possibly TRBD1 on 5 matching bases. CDR3 length: 15 residues. The germline V gene has CDR1 SGHTS and CDR2 YDEGEE. Trimming left V 3 bases short and J 5 bases short, with 15 bases between. The CDR3 loop is CASSWGRANNNEQFF. CDR3 nucleotide sequence: TGTGCCAGCAGCTGGGGCAGGGCAAACAACAATGAGCAGTTCTTC.

J is TRBJ2-3 and V is TRBV19; TRBD1 is a possible D gene (6 bases). The V end lost 7 bases, the J end lost 3 bases, and 17 bases lay between the germline ends. CDR1 is LNHDA and CDR2 is SQIVND in the germline V gene (reference sequence). This CDR3 has 15 amino acids. CDR3: CASNLQGAGTDTQYF. The CDR3 region has the DNA TGTGCCAGTAACCTACAGGGCGCCGGTACAGATACGCAGTATTTT.

The genes are TRBV3-1 (or the pseudogene TRBV3-2) and TRBJ1-4; D ambiguous. Looked up from germline, CDR1 is LGHDT and CDR2 is YNNKEL (reference sequence). The V end was cut by 0 bases, the J end by 10 bases, with 9 bases between. The length of the CDR3 is 13 residues. The CDR3 protein is CASSQDGRGKLFF. In nucleotides, the CDR3 is TGTGCCAGCAGCCAAGATGGGCGGGGAAAACTGTTTTTT.

The rearrangement uses TRBV6-2 or TRBV6-3 and TRBJ1-1; D unclear. Germline loops: CDR1 MNHEY, CDR2 SVGEGT. The CDR3 spans 14 residues. Trimming removed 5 bases from V and 1 base from J, with 11 bases in between. CDR3: CASSPIGSNTEAFF. Here the CDR3 DNA reads TGTGCCAGCAGTCCGATTGGCTCGAACACTGAAGCTTTCTTT.

The count of this clone is one. V is TRBV9 and J is TRBJ2-1, with 9 bases lining up with TRBD2. This CDR3 is 18 amino acids long. Germline V lookup: CDR1 SGDLS, CDR2 YYNGEE. The V segment lost 0 bases and the J segment 0 bases; nucleotides outside the gene matches: 7. CDR3 region: CASSVAWASGASYNEQFF. The CDR3 DNA reads as TGTGCCAGCAGCGTAGCTTGGGCTAGCGGGGCCTCCTACAATGAGCAGTTCTTC.

The chain is built from TRBV7-9 and TRBJ1-4; TRBD1 agrees at 9 bases. Germline V gene data show CDR1 as SEHNR and CDR2 as FQNEAQ (reference sequence). The CDR3 is made up of 15 amino acids. The V gene end was trimmed by 0 bases and the J gene end by 5 bases; junction bases not matched to a gene: 1. CDR3 sequence: CASSLAGTGNEKLFF. The CDR3 coding sequence is TGTGCCAGCAGCTTAGCCGGGACAGGGAATGAAAAACTGTTTTTT.

The V and J genes are TRBV5-1 and TRBJ2-3; a weak D match, TRBD1 (5 bases). Germline assignment: CDR1 SGHRS and CDR2 YFSETQ. With 0 bases removed from V and 1 base from J, the gap between germline ends came to 15 bases. CDR3 length: 17 amino acids. CDR3 nucleotides: TGCGCCAGCAGCTTGGACGGACATACAGTCGGCACAGATACGCAGTATTTT. It specifies CASSLDGHTVGTDTQYF.

The chain couples TRBV12-3 or TRBV12-4 to TRBJ1-1, with D perhaps matching TRBD1 (5 bases). CDR3 length: 13 residues. Trimming stripped 6 bases from V and 3 bases from J, with 11 bases between. The CDR3 DNA reads as TGTGCCAGCAGCTTGGGGGAGGACACTGAAGCTTTCTTT. This sequence encodes CASSLGEDTEAFF.

V is TRBV19 and J is TRBJ1-5; no definite D call. V was shortened by 4 bases and J by 5 bases, with 9 bases between the two germline ends. Germline V gene lookup returns CDR1 LNHDA and CDR2 SQIVND (reference sequence). CDR3 length: 13 amino acids. CDR3 amino acids: CASSTQRDQPQHF. For the CDR3, the DNA is TGTGCCAGTAGTACTCAGAGGGATCAGCCCCAGCATTTT. The variable domain in full, completed from reference TRBV19 and TRBJ1-5, reads DGGITQSPKYLFRKEGQNVTLSCEQNLNHDAMYWYRQDPGQGLRLIYYSQIVNDFQKGDIAEGYSVSREKKESFPLTVTSAQKNPTAFYLCASSTQRDQPQHFGDGTRLSIL.

Of note for this clone: Mismatch with germline at one junction end may stem from a read error. V gene TRBV7-7 combines with J gene TRBJ1-1; perhaps TRBD1 as D (5 bases). This CDR3 has 13 residues. The V gene's germline CDR1 is SSHAT and CDR2 FNYEAQ (reference sequence). The chain's CDR3 is CASSLGHETEAFF. The CDR3, as DNA: TGTGCTAGCAGCTTGGGGCACGAGACTGAAGCTTTCTTT.

The chain carries TRBV4-1 and TRBJ1-5; D remains unclear. The CDR3 is 12 residues long. The germline V gene encodes CDR1 MGHRA and CDR2 YSYEKL. The ends were cut back, 3 bases at V and 4 bases at J, with 4 bases in the middle. The CDR3 here is CASSHLNQPQHF. In nucleotides, the CDR3 is TGCGCCAGCAGCCACTTGAATCAGCCCCAGCATTTT.

The chain recombines TRBV6-1 with TRBJ1-1; tentatively, D is TRBD1 (5 bases). Per germline, CDR1 MNHNS and CDR2 SASEGT. With 2 bases removed from V and 7 bases from J, the gap between germline ends came to 17 bases. The CDR3 has 15 residues. CDR3 DNA sequence: TGTGCCAGCAGTGAATCCGGGGGTGGGAGGAATGAAGCTTTCTTT. Translated: CASSESGGGRNEAFF.

This chain uses TRBV4-3 with TRBJ1-5, with TRBD1 matching over 9 bases. CDR1 and CDR2 (germline): LGHNA, YSLEER. This CDR3 contains 15 residues. V lost 4 bases, J lost 7 bases, and 8 bases stayed unmatched. CDR3 nucleotides: TGCGCCAGCAGCCTGGGGACAGGGAGCGAACAGCCCCAGCATTTT. As protein: CASSLGTGSEQPQHF.

The chain uses TRBV7-9 and TRBJ1-1, with no clear D. Trimming pared 5 bases from V and 6 bases from J, leaving 7 bases between. This CDR3 has 11 amino acids. Germline CDR1 and CDR2: SEHNR and FQNEAQ (reference sequence). The CDR3 bases are TGTGCCAGCAGCGATTTAGCTGAAGCTTTCTTT. Encoded protein: CASSDLAEAFF. Filled out from reference TRBV7-9 and TRBJ1-1, the complete variable domain reads DTGVSQNPRHKITKRGQNVTFRCDPISEHNRLYWYRQTLGQGPEFLTYFQNEAQLEKSRLLSDRFSAERPKGSFSTLEIQRTEQGDSAMYLCASSDLAEAFFGQGTRLTVV.

This clone turned up a few times. This chain uses TRBV7-8 with TRBJ2-2; D might be TRBD1 (6 bases). This CDR3 has 16 residues. V was cut by 1 base and J by 7 bases, with 16 bases left in between. Germline CDR1 and CDR2: SGHVS and FQNEAQ. In nucleotides, the CDR3 is TGTGCCAGCAGCTTAGGAGGTGGGGGCACGGTCGGGGAGCTGTTTTTT. Its translation: CASSLGGGGTVGELFF.

The chain couples TRBV5-1 to TRBJ2-7, with TRBD2 matching 13 bases. The CDR3 totals 18 residues. Germline assignment: CDR1 SGHRS and CDR2 YFSETQ. Trimming took 0 bases from V and 2 from J; bases not matched to a gene: 8. The CDR3 sequence is CASSLAGTSGVLTYEQYF. The CDR3, as DNA: TGCGCCAGCAGCTTGGCCGGGACTAGCGGGGTGCTAACCTACGAGCAGTACTTC.

The chain links TRBV4-3 to TRBJ2-5; TRBD2 is a possible D gene (6 bases). Germline V gene sequence: CDR1 LGHNA, CDR2 YSLEER. The CDR3 totals 15 residues. Deletions cut 0 bases from V and 5 bases from J, with 13 bases between. The DNA of the CDR3 is TGCGCCAGCAGCCAAGATGGAGGAGGGATGGAGACCCAGTACTTC. Translated, it gives CASSQDGGGMETQYF.

The chain carries TRBV6-1 and TRBJ1-6; TRBD1 is a possible D gene (5 bases). The V and J ends lost 2 bases and 9 bases respectively, with 14 bases between them. Per germline, CDR1 MNHNS and CDR2 SASEGT. This CDR3 comprises 15 residues. CDR3 sequence: CASSETWGDVSPLHF. CDR3 coding DNA: TGTGCCAGCAGTGAAACGTGGGGGGATGTTTCACCCCTCCACTTT.

The genes are TRBV5-1 and TRBJ2-1; D perhaps matches TRBD2 (6 bases). This CDR3 is built from 14 residues. Germline CDR1 reads SGHRS; CDR2 reads YFSETQ. V lost 1 base and J 7 bases, leaving 12 bases between the germline ends. The CDR3 here is CASSLWVAGNEQFF. CDR3 nucleotides: TGCGCCAGCAGCTTGTGGGTGGCGGGAAATGAGCAGTTCTTC.

The chain is built from TRBV15 and TRBJ1-6; no firm D call. The CDR3 length is 13 residues. The germline V gene encodes CDR1 LNHNV and CDR2 YYDKDF (reference sequence). V lost 3 bases and J lost 12, with 12 bases in between. In nucleotides, the CDR3 is TGTGCCACCAGCAGTGAGGGCCCGAGACCCCTCCACTTT. Protein product: CATSSEGPRPLHF.

CDR3 sequence: CASSTFTLQPQHF. The CDR3 DNA is TGTGCCAGCAGTACCTTCACACTACAGCCCCAGCATTTT. The chain is built from TRBV2 and TRBJ1-5; D is undetermined. The germline CDR1 and CDR2 sequences are SNHLY and FYNNEI. There are 13 residues in the CDR3. Trimming pared 5 bases from V and 7 bases from J, leaving 12 bases between.

This chain links TRBV19 with TRBJ1-1; tentative D call: TRBD1 (6 bases). This CDR3 comprises 14 residues. Germline lookup yields CDR1 LNHDA and CDR2 SQIVND (reference sequence). V shed 6 bases and J shed 1 base, with 12 bases lying between them. For the CDR3, the DNA is TGTGCCAGTAGGACAGGCGAAACGAACACTGAAGCTTTCTTT. This translates into CASRTGETNTEAFF.

The gene calls are TRBV6-5 and TRBJ2-7; 7 bases line up with TRBD1. V shed 8 bases and J 2 bases; nucleotides not matched to a gene: 6. This CDR3 contains 13 residues. The germline gives CDR1 MNHEY, CDR2 SVGAGI. The chain's CDR3 is CASFRDSPYEQYF. The CDR3 region has the DNA TGTGCCAGCTTCCGGGACAGCCCCTACGAGCAGTACTTC.

This clone was recorded a few times. The genes are TRBV3-1 (or the pseudogene TRBV3-2) and TRBJ1-2; the match to TRBD1 covers 8 bases. The CDR3 is 15 residues long. V lost 4 bases, J lost 2 bases, and 6 bases stayed unmatched. Germline CDR1 LGHDT, CDR2 YNNKEL (reference sequence). CDR3 region: CASSRTGGSNYGYTF. Here the CDR3 DNA reads TGTGCCAGCAGCCGTACAGGGGGTTCAAACTATGGCTACACCTTC.

This sequence joins TRBV18 and TRBJ1-2, with D perhaps TRBD1 (5 bases). Germline lookup yields CDR1 KGHSH and CDR2 LQKENI. The CDR3 covers 15 residues. V was trimmed by 0 bases and J by 2 bases, leaving 10 bases between them. The CDR3 here is CASSPPGLSNYGYTF. DNA for the CDR3: TGTGCCAGCTCACCACCGGGACTCTCCAACTATGGCTACACCTTC.

The chain recombines TRBV19 with TRBJ1-2, with 7 bases fitting TRBD1. CDR3 size: 14 residues. Germline V gene sequence: CDR1 LNHDA, CDR2 SQIVND (reference sequence). The J segment lost 6 bases and the V segment lost 5 bases, leaving 9 bases of the junction unmatched. The CDR3 loop reads CASSWSGGLDGYTF. DNA of the CDR3: TGTGCCAGTAGTTGGTCAGGGGGTTTGGATGGCTACACCTTC.

As concerns this clone: The junction differs from germline at one of its ends, possibly a read error. The chain combines TRBV7-7 with TRBJ2-5, with 12 positions matching TRBD1. Germline V gene data show CDR1 as SSHAT and CDR2 as FNYEAQ (reference sequence). The CDR3 runs to 15 residues. The CDR3, as DNA: TGTGCTAGCAGCCGGGGACAGGGGGCACAGGAGACCCAGTACTTC. This gives the protein CASSRGQGAQETQYF. The full variable domain, with the rest looked up from reference TRBV7-7 and TRBJ2-5, is GAGVSQSPRYKVTKRGQDVTLRCDPISSHATLYWYQQALGQGPEFLTYFNYEAQPDKSGLPSDRFSAERPEGSISTLTIQRTEQRDSAMYRCASSRGQGAQETQYFGPGTRLLVL.

The V call is TRBV6-1, the J call TRBJ2-2, with unresolved D. CDR3 size: 17 residues. Per the germline V gene, CDR1 is MNHNS and CDR2 is SASEGT. Trimming left V 4 bases short and J 2 bases short, with 17 bases between. The CDR3 coding sequence is TGTGCCAGCAGTGCTCCACTGGCGGAATTAAACACCGGGGAGCTGTTTTTT. Translated: CASSAPLAELNTGELFF.

The gene calls are TRBV9 and TRBJ1-4; D remains ambiguous. Germline V CDR1 and CDR2: SGDLS, YYNGEE. The germline V and J ends were trimmed by 2 bases and 7 bases, with 18 bases remaining between them. This CDR3 contains 16 residues. The chain's CDR3 is CASSVGGMDVAEKLFF. The CDR3, as DNA: TGTGCCAGCAGCGTGGGAGGAATGGACGTGGCTGAAAAACTGTTTTTT. Together with reference TRBV9 and TRBJ1-4, the CDR3 gives the full variable domain: DSGVTQTPKHLITATGQRVTLRCSPRSGDLSVYWYQQSLDQGLQFLIQYYNGEERAKGNILERFSAQQFPDLHSELNLSSLELGDSALYFCASSVGGMDVAEKLFFGSGTQLSVL.

The rearrangement links TRBV9 to TRBJ2-7, with D unresolved. The length of the CDR3 is 15 residues. CDR1 and CDR2 (germline): SGDLS, YYNGEE. With 0 bases removed from V and 2 bases from J, the gap between germline ends came to 12 bases. CDR3 in DNA: TGTGCCAGCAGCGTAGGCCTAGGTAACCCCTACGAGCAGTACTTC. Amino acid sequence: CASSVGLGNPYEQYF. The complete variable domain, with remaining parts taken from reference TRBV9 and TRBJ2-7, reads DSGVTQTPKHLITATGQRVTLRCSPRSGDLSVYWYQQSLDQGLQFLIQYYNGEERAKGNILERFSAQQFPDLHSELNLSSLELGDSALYFCASSVGLGNPYEQYFGPGTRLTVT.

The gene calls are TRBV2 and TRBJ2-2, with D hard to call. Germline lookup yields CDR1 SNHLY and CDR2 FYNNEI. The V gene lost 5 bases and the J gene lost 1 base, with 5 bases spanning the gap. This CDR3 spans 13 amino acids. The CDR3 region is CASSSQNTGELFF. CDR3 nucleotides: TGTGCCAGCAGTTCCCAGAACACCGGGGAGCTGTTTTTT.

This chain joins TRBV30 and TRBJ2-2; TRBD2 agrees at 12 bases. Germline loops: CDR1 GTSNPN, CDR2 SVGIG (reference sequence). The CDR3 spans 14 residues. V shed 5 bases and J 4 bases; nucleotides not matched to a gene: 2. Here the CDR3 DNA reads TGTGCCTGGTCACTAGCGGGGGGCACCGGGGAGCTGTTTTTT. It is translated as CAWSLAGGTGELFF.